The source of this T cell receptor (beta chain) is a study of HIV-infected patients and healthy controls. Study-wide results and limits: Healthy controls carried many MAIT alpha-chain CDR3s, while HIV+ repertoires had few.

cDNA was made from approximately 0.55 ug RNA using alpha and beta constant primers. Each of the alpha and beta chains got its own library through chain-specific third strand synthesis with indices. Second strand DNA was synthesized using a primer at the SP2 site. MiXCR, applied by TCRdb to the 5' RACE reads, yields one record per CDR3 protein. The top ten clones hold about 37% of a sample with about 15,000 distinct CDR3 sequences, approximately 12% of them seen once. This clonotype was observed many times. Its antigen is still unknown. The germline CDR1 and CDR2 sequences are SNHLY and FYNNEI. CDR3 length: 13 residues. Deletions cut 5 bases from V and 5 bases from J, with 13 bases between. Follow-up blood was drawn about 14 weeks, roughly three months, after antiretroviral therapy began. Whole blood was used without fractionation, so all unsorted peripheral T cells were included. People with immunomodulatory therapy, recent vaccination or treatment interruptions were not enrolled.

The V gene is TRBV2, the J gene TRBJ2-7; D gene ambiguous. The sequences come from blood, collected during antiretroviral therapy. The sequence derives from an adult with HIV infection. The donor label of this sample is uncertain. The CDR3: CASSIEKTHEQYF. The CDR3 DNA follows: TGTGCCAGCAGTATCGAGAAGACCCACGAGCAGTACTTC. The full variable domain, in which reference TRBV2 and TRBJ2-7 provide the parts outside the CDR3, is EPEVTQTPSHQVTQMGQEVILRCVPISNHLYFYWYRQILGQKVEFLVSFYNNEISEKSEIFDDQFSVERPDGSNFTLKIRSTKLEDSAMYFCASSIEKTHEQYFGPGTRLTVT.